Shown below are 21 T cell receptor beta chains from a single sample sequenced in a study of cytomegalovirus exposure and HLA in healthy donors. 60 Vbeta and 13 Jbeta primers were used in PCR. Libraries were prepared by immunoSEQ multiplex PCR; TCRdb keeps only in-frame clonotypes and omits some of them. This sample has around 160,000 clones, with over 80% found just once. Sequenced input: PBMCs. The receptor set was obtained from a man aged 50 or older in good health and CMV-seropositive.

The chain carries TRBV5-1 and TRBJ2-6; tentative D call: TRBD1 (6 bases). Germline loops: CDR1 SGHRS, CDR2 YFSETQ. Trimming stripped 2 bases from V and 0 bases from J, with 15 bases between. The CDR3 spans 18 residues. The CDR3 DNA sequence: TGCGCCAGCAGCTTCAGCGGAACACAGGGCTCTGGGGCCAACGTCCTGACTTTC. Protein: CASSFSGTQGSGANVLTF.

This clone was recorded a few times. The chain joins TRBV7-8 to TRBJ1-4; TRBD1 is a possible D gene (5 bases). V lost 0 bases and J 7 bases, leaving 9 bases between the germline ends. The CDR3 spans 14 residues. The germline CDR1 and CDR2 sequences are SGHVS and FQNEAQ. CDR3 sequence: CASSLANQGEKLFF. The CDR3 coding sequence is TGTGCCAGCAGCTTAGCGAACCAGGGTGAAAAACTGTTTTTT. The full variable domain, completed using reference TRBV7-8 and TRBJ1-4, is GAGVSQSPRYKVAKRGQDVALRCDPISGHVSLFWYQQALGQGPEFLTYFQNEAQLDKSGLPSDRFFAERPEGSVSTLKIQRTQQEDSAVYLCASSLANQGEKLFFGSGTQLSVL.

V is TRBV27 and J is TRBJ1-1; D gene ambiguous. Trimming removed 1 base from V and 0 bases from J, with 9 bases in between. The length of the CDR3 is 15 residues. Germline V gene data show CDR1 as MNHEY and CDR2 as SMNVEV (reference sequence). This chain's CDR3 is CASSLWGEMNTEAFF. In DNA, the CDR3 is TGTGCCAGCAGTTTATGGGGAGAGATGAACACTGAAGCTTTCTTT.

On this clone: Other DNA sequences in this specimen translate into the identical CDR3. V usage is TRBV5-1 and J usage is TRBJ2-2; 9 bases are a match to TRBD2. Germline lookup yields CDR1 SGHRS and CDR2 YFSETQ. J was trimmed by 3 bases and V by 1 base; bases with no gene match: 1. This CDR3 is 15 amino acids long. This CDR3 reads CASSLLAGDTGELFF. The CDR3 bases are TGCGCCAGCAGCTTGTTAGCGGGGGACACCGGGGAGCTGTTTTTT.

The chain has TRBV7-6 and TRBJ2-1; 9 nucleotides agree with TRBD1. The CDR3 loop spans 17 amino acids. Germline loops: CDR1 SGHVS, CDR2 FNYEAQ. V trimming: 5 bases; J trimming: 4 bases; junction bases outside the gene matches: 12. CDR3 in DNA: TGTGCCAGCAGCCTCCGGTGGGGGGGACAGGGTTACAATGAGCAGTTCTTC. Its translation: CASSLRWGGQGYNEQFF.

The chain employs TRBV7-2 and TRBJ2-3; 8 positions agree with TRBD2. The junction had 3 bases not matched to a gene; V was cut back by 0 bases and J by 4 bases. Per germline, CDR1 SGHTA and CDR2 FQGNSA. The CDR3 is 15 residues long. DNA for the CDR3: TGTGCCAGCAGCTTAGCGTTCGGGAGGGCAGATACGCAGTATTTT. Its protein product is CASSLAFGRADTQYF.

The genes are TRBV10-3 and TRBJ2-3; D remains unclear. Germline V gene sequence: CDR1 ENHRY, CDR2 SYGVKD. Trimming took 2 bases from V and 3 from J, leaving 6 bases between them. The CDR3 extends over 13 amino acids. The chain's CDR3 is CAISEASTDTQYF. Here the CDR3 DNA reads TGTGCCATCAGTGAGGCCAGTACAGATACGCAGTATTTT.

The V and J genes are TRBV19 and TRBJ1-5; 8 bases map to TRBD1. V dropped 3 bases and J dropped 6; count of bases not matched to a gene: 7. CDR1 LNHDA and CDR2 SQIVND come from the germline V gene (reference sequence). There are 15 residues in the CDR3. The DNA of the CDR3 is TGTGCCAGTAGTATTGACAGGGGATTTCGTCAGCCCCAGCATTTT. This encodes CASSIDRGFRQPQHF.

V usage is TRBV5-4 and J usage is TRBJ2-5; 10 nucleotides agree with TRBD2. Germline trimming cut 4 bases from V and 5 bases from J; bases unmatched to any gene: 14. CDR3 length: 17 amino acids. Germline V gives CDR1 SGHNT, CDR2 YYREEE (reference sequence). The CDR3 spells CASSPGGSGGAGETQYF. The CDR3 region has the DNA TGTGCCAGCAGCCCGGGGGGGAGCGGGGGGGCCGGTGAGACCCAGTACTTC. The entire variable domain, with the rest obtained from reference TRBV5-4 and TRBJ2-5, is as follows: ETGVTQSPTHLIKTRGQQVTLRCSSQSGHNTVSWYQQALGQGPQFIFQYYREEENGRGNFPPRFSGLQFPNYSSELNVNALELDDSALYLCASSPGGSGGAGETQYFGPGTRLLVL.

This CDR3 is CAYEGGLAGQNTGELFF. In nucleotides, the CDR3 is TGTGCCTACGAGGGGGGACTAGCGGGGCAAAACACCGGGGAGCTGTTTTTT. V is TRBV30 and J is TRBJ2-2; 13 nucleotides align to TRBD2. V shed 7 bases, J shed 2 bases, and the junction held 10 bases outside the gene matches. This CDR3 region has 17 residues. Germline V lookup: CDR1 GTSNPN, CDR2 SVGIG (reference sequence).

This sequence joins TRBV27 and TRBJ1-5; D gene unclear. Germline V gives CDR1 MNHEY, CDR2 SMNVEV (reference sequence). The CDR3 has 14 residues. V was cut by 6 bases and J by 5 bases, with 14 bases left in between. CDR3 DNA: TGTGCCAGCAGGTCTATGGGAGCCTATCAGCCCCAGCATTTT. As protein: CASRSMGAYQPQHF.

Of note for this clone: Different DNA sequences within this sample yield the same CDR3. The chain combines TRBV5-1 with TRBJ2-3, with 8 bases matching TRBD2. CDR3 length: 16 amino acids. CDR1 and CDR2 (germline): SGHRS, YFSETQ. Trimming cost V 0 bases and J 4 bases; bases outside gene matches: 7. The CDR3 reads CASSLVLAGGSDTQYF. Here the CDR3 DNA reads TGCGCCAGCAGCTTGGTGCTCGCGGGGGGTTCAGATACGCAGTATTTT.

The genes are TRBV30 and TRBJ2-7, with D maybe TRBD2 (5 bases). Germline V gene sequence: CDR1 GTSNPN, CDR2 SVGIG (reference sequence). The V and J ends lost 0 bases and 6 bases respectively, with 9 bases between them. This CDR3 contains 12 residues. The CDR3 spells CAWSVSGGEQYF. As DNA, the CDR3 is TGTGCCTGGAGTGTGTCCGGAGGCGAGCAGTACTTC.

The chain combines TRBV7-2 with TRBJ1-2, with D maybe TRBD1 (6 bases). The CDR3 contains 16 residues. With 6 bases removed from V and 4 bases from J, the gap between germline ends came to 21 bases. CDR1 SGHTA and CDR2 FQGNSA come from the germline V gene. CDR3 region: CASSWGQGDTGYGYTF. In DNA form, the CDR3 reads TGTGCCAGCAGTTGGGGGCAGGGAGATACGGGCTATGGCTACACCTTC.

V usage is TRBV9 and J usage is TRBJ2-2; tentative D call: TRBD2 (6 bases). V dropped 0 bases and J dropped 5 bases, with 11 bases sitting between them. Germline CDR1 and CDR2: SGDLS and YYNGEE. The CDR3 runs to 15 residues. The CDR3 bases are TGTGCCAGCAGCGTAGCTTCTAGCGCAACCGGGGAGCTGTTTTTT. This codes for CASSVASSATGELFF. Full variable domain (remainder filled in from reference TRBV9 and TRBJ2-2): DSGVTQTPKHLITATGQRVTLRCSPRSGDLSVYWYQQSLDQGLQFLIQYYNGEERAKGNILERFSAQQFPDLHSELNLSSLELGDSALYFCASSVASSATGELFFGEGSRLTVL.

V and J are TRBV5-1 and TRBJ2-7, with TRBD1 identical over 11 bases. Germline CDR1 is SGHRS and CDR2 is YFSETQ. Trimming took 4 bases from V and 4 from J; bases not matched to a gene: 10. CDR3 size: 16 residues. CDR3 amino acids: CASSLGQGASGYEQYF. The CDR3 DNA reads as TGCGCCAGCAGCCTCGGACAGGGGGCTTCTGGTTACGAGCAGTACTTC.

Note on this clone: One end of the junction is discordant with germline, which a read error may explain. CDR3 protein: CSSSPSGNSPLHF. The CDR3 region has the DNA TGTTCCAGCAGCCCCTCAGGGAATTCACCCCTCCACTTT. V is TRBV7-9 and J is TRBJ1-6; the D gene is possibly TRBD1 (5 bases). Germline values: CDR1 SEHNR, CDR2 FQNEAQ (reference sequence). The CDR3 is made up of 13 amino acids.

V usage is TRBV6-5 and J usage is TRBJ1-4; D is unclear. Looked up from germline, CDR1 is MNHEY and CDR2 is SVGAGI. The CDR3 covers 16 residues. Trimming left V 0 bases short and J 8 bases short, with 16 bases between. The CDR3 here is CASSYSPSGSSEKLFF. The CDR3 DNA sequence: TGTGCCAGCAGTTACTCCCCGAGCGGGTCGTCGGAAAAACTGTTTTTT.

This chain joins TRBV11-2 and TRBJ2-7; D uncertain. Germline V gene data show CDR1 as SGHAT and CDR2 as FQNNGV. V dropped 4 bases and J dropped 3 bases, with 7 bases sitting between them. This CDR3 is built from 12 residues. CDR3 amino acids: CASSSYSYEQYF. The CDR3 DNA reads TGTGCCAGCAGCTCATACAGCTACGAGCAGTACTTC.

This rearrangement joins TRBV19 to TRBJ1-2, with D possibly being TRBD1 (6 bases). In germline, CDR1 is LNHDA, CDR2 SQIVND (reference sequence). The CDR3 is 15 amino acids. The V and J ends lost 5 bases and 3 bases respectively, with 16 bases between them. As DNA, the CDR3 is TGTGCCAGTAGTCCCTCACTACAGGGAGACTATGGCTACACCTTC. Its translation is CASSPSLQGDYGYTF.

The genes are TRBV5-6 and TRBJ1-4; 8 bases are shared with TRBD1. This CDR3 is built from 15 residues. V was clipped by 1 base and J by 8 bases; unmatched bases: 7. Germline V CDR1 and CDR2: SGHDT, YYEEEE. CDR3 bases: TGTGCCAGCAGCTTGTTTGACAGGGGAGAGGAAAAACTGTTTTTT. As protein: CASSLFDRGEEKLFF. Variable domain in full (rest from reference TRBV5-6 and TRBJ1-4): DAGVTQSPTHLIKTRGQQVTLRCSPKSGHDTVSWYQQALGQGPQFIFQYYEEEERQRGNFPDRFSGHQFPNYSSELNVNALLLGDSALYLCASSLFDRGEEKLFFGSGTQLSVL.